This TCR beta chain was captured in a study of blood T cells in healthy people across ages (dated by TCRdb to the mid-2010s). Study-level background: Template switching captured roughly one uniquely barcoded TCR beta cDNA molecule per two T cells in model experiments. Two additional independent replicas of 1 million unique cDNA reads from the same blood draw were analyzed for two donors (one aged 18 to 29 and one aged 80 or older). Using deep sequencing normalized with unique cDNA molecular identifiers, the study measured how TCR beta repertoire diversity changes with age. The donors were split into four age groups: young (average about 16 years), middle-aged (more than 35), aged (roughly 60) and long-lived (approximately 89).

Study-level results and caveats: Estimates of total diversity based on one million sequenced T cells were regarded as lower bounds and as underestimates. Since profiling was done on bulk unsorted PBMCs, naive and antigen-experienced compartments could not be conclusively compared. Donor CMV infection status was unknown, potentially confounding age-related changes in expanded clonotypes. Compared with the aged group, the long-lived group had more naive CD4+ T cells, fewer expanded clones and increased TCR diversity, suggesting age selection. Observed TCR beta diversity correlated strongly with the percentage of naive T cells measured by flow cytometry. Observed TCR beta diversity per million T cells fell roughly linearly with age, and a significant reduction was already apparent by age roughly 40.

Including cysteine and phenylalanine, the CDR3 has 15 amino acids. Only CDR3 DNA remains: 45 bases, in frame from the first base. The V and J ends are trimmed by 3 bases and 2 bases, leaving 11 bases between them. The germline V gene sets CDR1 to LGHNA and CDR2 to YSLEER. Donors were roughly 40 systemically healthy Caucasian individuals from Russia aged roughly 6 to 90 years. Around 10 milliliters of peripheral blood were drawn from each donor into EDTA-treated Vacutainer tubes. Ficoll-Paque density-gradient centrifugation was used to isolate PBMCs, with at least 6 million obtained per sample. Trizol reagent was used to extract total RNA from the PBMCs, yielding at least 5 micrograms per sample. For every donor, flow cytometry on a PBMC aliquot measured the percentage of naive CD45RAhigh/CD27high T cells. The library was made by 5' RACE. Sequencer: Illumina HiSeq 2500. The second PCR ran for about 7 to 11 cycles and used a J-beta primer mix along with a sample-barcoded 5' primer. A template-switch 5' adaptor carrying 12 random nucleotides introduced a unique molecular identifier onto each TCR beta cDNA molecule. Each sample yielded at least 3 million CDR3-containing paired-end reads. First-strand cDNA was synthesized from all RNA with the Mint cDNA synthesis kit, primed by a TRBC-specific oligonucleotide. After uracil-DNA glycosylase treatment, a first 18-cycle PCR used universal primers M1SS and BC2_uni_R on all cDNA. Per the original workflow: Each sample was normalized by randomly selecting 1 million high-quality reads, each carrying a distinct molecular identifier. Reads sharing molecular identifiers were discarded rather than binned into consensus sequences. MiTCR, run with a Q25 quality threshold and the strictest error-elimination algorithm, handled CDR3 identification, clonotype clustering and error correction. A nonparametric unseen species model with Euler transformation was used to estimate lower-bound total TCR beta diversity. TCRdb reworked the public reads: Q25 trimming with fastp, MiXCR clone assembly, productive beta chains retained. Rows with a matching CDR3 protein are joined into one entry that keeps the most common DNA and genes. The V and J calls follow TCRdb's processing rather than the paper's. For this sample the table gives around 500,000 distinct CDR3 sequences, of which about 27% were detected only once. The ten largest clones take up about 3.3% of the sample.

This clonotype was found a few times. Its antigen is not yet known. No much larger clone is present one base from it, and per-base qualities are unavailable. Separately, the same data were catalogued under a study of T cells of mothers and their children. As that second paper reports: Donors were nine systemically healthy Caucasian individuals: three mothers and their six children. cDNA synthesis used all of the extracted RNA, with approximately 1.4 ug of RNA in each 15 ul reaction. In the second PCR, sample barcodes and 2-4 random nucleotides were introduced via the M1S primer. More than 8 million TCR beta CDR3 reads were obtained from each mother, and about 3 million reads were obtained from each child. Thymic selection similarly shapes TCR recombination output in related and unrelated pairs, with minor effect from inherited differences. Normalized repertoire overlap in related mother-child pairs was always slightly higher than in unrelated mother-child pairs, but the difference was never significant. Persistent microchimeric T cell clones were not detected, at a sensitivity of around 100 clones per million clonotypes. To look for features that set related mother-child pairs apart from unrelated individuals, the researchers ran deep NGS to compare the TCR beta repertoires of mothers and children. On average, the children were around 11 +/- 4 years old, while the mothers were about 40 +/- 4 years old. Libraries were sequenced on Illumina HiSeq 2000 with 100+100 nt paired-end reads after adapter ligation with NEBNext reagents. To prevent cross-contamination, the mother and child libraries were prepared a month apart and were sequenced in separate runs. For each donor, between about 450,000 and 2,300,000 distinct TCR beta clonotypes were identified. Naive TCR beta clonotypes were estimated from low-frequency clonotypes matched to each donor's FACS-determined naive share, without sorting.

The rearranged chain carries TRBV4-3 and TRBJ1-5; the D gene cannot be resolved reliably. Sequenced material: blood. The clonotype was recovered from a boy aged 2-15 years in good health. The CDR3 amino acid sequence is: CASSHTLSGNQPQHF. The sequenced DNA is TGCGCCAGCAGCCATACGTTAAGTGGCAATCAGCCCCAGCATTTT.